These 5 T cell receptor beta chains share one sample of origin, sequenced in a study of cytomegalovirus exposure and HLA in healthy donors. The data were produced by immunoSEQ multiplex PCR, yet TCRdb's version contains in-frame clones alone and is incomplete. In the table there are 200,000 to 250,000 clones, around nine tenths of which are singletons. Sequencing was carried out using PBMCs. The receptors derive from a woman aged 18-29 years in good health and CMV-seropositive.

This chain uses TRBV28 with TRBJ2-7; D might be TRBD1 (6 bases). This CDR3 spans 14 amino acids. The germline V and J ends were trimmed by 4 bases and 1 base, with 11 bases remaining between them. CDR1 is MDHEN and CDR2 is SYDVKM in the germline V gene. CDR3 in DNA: TGTGCCAGCAGTTCCGGGACACGATCCTACGAGCAGTACTTC. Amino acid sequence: CASSSGTRSYEQYF.

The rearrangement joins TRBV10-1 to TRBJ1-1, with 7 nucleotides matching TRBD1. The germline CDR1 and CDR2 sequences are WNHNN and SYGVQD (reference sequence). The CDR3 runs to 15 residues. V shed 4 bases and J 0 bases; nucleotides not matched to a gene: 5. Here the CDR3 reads CASSAGTALNTEAFF. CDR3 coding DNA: TGCGCCAGCAGTGCGGGGACAGCTCTGAACACTGAAGCTTTCTTT.

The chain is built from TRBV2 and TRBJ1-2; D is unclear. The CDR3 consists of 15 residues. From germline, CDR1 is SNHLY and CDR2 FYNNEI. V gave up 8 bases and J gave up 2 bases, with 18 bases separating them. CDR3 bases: TGTGCCAGCGGGATACGGATGGAGGGAAACTATGGCTACACCTTC. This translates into CASGIRMEGNYGYTF.

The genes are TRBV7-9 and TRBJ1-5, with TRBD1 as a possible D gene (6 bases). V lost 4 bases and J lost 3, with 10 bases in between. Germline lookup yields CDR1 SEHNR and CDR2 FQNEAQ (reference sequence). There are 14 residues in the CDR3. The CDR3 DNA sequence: TGTGCCAGCAGCTCTCAGGGACACAATCAGCCCCAGCATTTT. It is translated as CASSSQGHNQPQHF.

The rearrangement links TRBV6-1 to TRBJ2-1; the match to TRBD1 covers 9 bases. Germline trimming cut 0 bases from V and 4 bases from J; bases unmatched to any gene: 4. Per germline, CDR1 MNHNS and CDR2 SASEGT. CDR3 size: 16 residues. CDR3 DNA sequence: TGTGCCAGCAGTGAAGCTGGGACAGGGAGATACAATGAGCAGTTCTTC. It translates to CASSEAGTGRYNEQFF.